This T cell receptor (beta chain) was profiled in a study of blood T cell repertoires in COVID-19. Overall study: Both acute and convalescent COVID-19 samples were obtained from the United States, Italy and Spain. PBMCs, B-cell-depleted T cells, or T cells provided the cDNA or gDNA that made up the material.

A Seattle source enrolled patients during active infection and followed them longitudinally. In the authors' workflow: Amplification with reference gene primers provided the estimates of nucleated cell counts. The assay was immunoSEQ multiplex PCR, and TCRdb's table has in-frame clones only and misses some. V and J calls and clone size come straight from that table; D and trimming were deduced from the DNA. Here the sample spans tens of thousands of clones, around 84% being singletons. This CDR3 has 13 amino acids. The V gene end was trimmed by 0 bases and the J gene end by 8 bases; junction bases not matched to a gene: 3. Germline lookup yields CDR1 SGHNT and CDR2 YYREEE (reference sequence).

The sample taken for sequencing was peripheral blood. The V gene is TRBV5-4, the J gene TRBJ1-2; TRBD1 aligns across 8 bases. The clonotype comes from a man aged 55 to 70 with COVID-19, enrolled during active disease. Here the CDR3 reads CASSLDRGVGYTF. DNA of the CDR3: TGTGCCAGCAGCTTGGACAGGGGGGTCGGCTACACCTTC.